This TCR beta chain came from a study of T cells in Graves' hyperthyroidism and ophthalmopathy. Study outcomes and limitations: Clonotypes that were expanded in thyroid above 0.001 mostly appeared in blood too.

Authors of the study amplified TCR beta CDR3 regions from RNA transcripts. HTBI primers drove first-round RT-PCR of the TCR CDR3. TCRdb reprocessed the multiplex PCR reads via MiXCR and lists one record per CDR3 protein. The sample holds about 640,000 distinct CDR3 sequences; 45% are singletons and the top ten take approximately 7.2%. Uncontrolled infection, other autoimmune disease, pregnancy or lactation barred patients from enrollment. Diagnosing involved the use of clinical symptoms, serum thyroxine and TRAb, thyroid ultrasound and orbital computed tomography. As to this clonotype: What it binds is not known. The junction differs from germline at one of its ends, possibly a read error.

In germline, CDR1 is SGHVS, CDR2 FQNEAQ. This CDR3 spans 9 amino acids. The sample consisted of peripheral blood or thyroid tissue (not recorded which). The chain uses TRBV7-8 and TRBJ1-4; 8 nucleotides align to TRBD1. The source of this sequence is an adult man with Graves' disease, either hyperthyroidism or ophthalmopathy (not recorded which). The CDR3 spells CASSQGQVF. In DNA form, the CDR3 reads TGTGCCAGCAGCCAGGGACAGGTTTTT.